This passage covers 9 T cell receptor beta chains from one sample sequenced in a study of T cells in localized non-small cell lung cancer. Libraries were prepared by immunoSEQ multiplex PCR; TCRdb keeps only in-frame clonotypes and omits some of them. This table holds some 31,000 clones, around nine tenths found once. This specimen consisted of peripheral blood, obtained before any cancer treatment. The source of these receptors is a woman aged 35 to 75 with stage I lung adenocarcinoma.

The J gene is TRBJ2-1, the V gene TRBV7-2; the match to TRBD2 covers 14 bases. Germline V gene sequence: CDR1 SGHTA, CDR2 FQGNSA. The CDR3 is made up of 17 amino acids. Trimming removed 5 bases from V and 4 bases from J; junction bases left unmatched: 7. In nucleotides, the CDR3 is TGTGCCAGCAGCACCCGGACTAGCGGGGGGACATACAATGAGCAGTTCTTC. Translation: CASSTRTSGGTYNEQFF.

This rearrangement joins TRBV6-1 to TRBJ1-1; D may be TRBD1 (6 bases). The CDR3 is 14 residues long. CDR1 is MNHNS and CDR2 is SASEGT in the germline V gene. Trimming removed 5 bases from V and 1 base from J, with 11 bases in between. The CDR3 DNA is TGTGCCAGCAGTACGAACAGGGCGAACACTGAAGCTTTCTTT. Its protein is CASSTNRANTEAFF.

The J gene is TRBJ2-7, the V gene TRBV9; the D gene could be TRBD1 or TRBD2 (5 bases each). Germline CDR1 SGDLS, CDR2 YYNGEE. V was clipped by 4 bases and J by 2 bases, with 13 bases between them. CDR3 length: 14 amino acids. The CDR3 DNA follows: TGTGCCAGCAGCTCCCGGGACGGCGCCTACGAGCAGTACTTC. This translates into CASSSRDGAYEQYF. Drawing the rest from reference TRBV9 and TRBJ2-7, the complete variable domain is DSGVTQTPKHLITATGQRVTLRCSPRSGDLSVYWYQQSLDQGLQFLIQYYNGEERAKGNILERFSAQQFPDLHSELNLSSLELGDSALYFCASSSRDGAYEQYFGPGTRLTVT.

The CDR3 DNA is TGTGCCAGTAGTCGGCTTCGGAGCGGAGGGGTGTTCTACGAGCAGTACTTC. This sequence encodes CASSRLRSGGVFYEQYF. The genes are TRBV19 and TRBJ2-7; D possibly corresponds to TRBD2 (6 bases). The germline V and J ends were trimmed by 5 bases and 3 bases, with 23 bases remaining between them. This CDR3 contains 17 residues. The germline gives CDR1 LNHDA, CDR2 SQIVND (reference sequence).

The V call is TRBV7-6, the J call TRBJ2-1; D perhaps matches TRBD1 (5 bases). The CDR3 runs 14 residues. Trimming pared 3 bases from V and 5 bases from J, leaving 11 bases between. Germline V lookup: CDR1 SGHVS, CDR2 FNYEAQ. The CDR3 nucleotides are TGTGCCAGCAGCTTTTTCGAAGGGGACAATGAGCAGTTCTTC. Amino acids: CASSFFEGDNEQFF.

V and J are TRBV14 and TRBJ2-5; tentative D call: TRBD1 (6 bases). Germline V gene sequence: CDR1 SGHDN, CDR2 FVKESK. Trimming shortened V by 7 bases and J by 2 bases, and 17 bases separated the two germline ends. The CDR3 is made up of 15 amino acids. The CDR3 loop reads CASNRQTGPQETQYF. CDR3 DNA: TGTGCCAGCAACCGACAGACAGGTCCGCAAGAGACCCAGTACTTC.

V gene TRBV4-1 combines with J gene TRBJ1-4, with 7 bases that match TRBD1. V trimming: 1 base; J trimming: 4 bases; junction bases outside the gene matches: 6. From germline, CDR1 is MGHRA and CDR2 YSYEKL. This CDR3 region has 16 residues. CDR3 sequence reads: CASSQGWDSLNEKLFF. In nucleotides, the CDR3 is TGCGCCAGCAGCCAAGGATGGGACAGCCTTAATGAAAAACTGTTTTTT.

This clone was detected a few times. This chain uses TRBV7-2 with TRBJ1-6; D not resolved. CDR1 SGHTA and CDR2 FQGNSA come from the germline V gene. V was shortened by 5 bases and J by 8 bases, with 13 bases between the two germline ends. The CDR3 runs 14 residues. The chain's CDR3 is CASSPWASDSPLHF. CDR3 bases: TGTGCCAGCAGCCCCTGGGCGTCTGATTCACCCCTCCACTTT.

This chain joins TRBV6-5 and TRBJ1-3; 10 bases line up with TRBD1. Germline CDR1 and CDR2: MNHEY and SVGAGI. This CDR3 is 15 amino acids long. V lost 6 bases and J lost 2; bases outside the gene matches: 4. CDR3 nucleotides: TGTGCCAGCAGAAAGGGACAGGGGCCTGGAAACACCATATATTTT. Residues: CASRKGQGPGNTIYF.